What follows are 22 T cell receptor beta chains derived from one specimen sequenced in a study of OX40 agonist ivuxolimab in advanced cancers. Produced via immunoSEQ multiplex PCR; TCRdb's table is partial and in-frame only. This table holds roughly 45,000 clones, 70% to 90% found once. This specimen was CD4+ or CD8+ T cells sorted from blood, taken in a trial of the OX40 agonist ivuxolimab. All receptors derive from an adult with an advanced solid tumor such as melanoma, head and neck, liver or kidney cancer.

J is TRBJ2-5 and V is TRBV5-4; possibly TRBD2 for D (5 bases). The CDR3 extends over 14 amino acids. Trimming shortened V by 2 bases and J by 2 bases, and 10 bases separated the two germline ends. Germline values: CDR1 SGHNT, CDR2 YYREEE (reference sequence). In DNA form, the CDR3 reads TGTGCCAGCAGCTTCTCCCGGGAACAAGAGACCCAGTACTTC. Protein product: CASSFSREQETQYF.

V gene TRBV6-1 combines with J gene TRBJ2-1, with D unclear. The V end was cut by 6 bases, the J end by 5 bases, with 11 bases between. The CDR3 contains 13 residues. Per the germline V gene, CDR1 is MNHNS and CDR2 is SASEGT. The CDR3 here is CASSQRGNNEQFF. The DNA of the CDR3 is TGTGCCAGCAGCCAGAGAGGCAACAATGAGCAGTTCTTC.

A few counts support this clone. V gene TRBV5-4 combines with J gene TRBJ2-7; tentatively, D is TRBD1 (5 bases). With 1 base removed from V and 6 bases from J, the gap between germline ends came to 8 bases. The CDR3 sequence is 12 residues long. Germline V gene lookup returns CDR1 SGHNT and CDR2 YYREEE (reference sequence). The CDR3 region is CASSLWGLEQYF. CDR3 coding DNA: TGTGCCAGCAGCTTGTGGGGCCTCGAGCAGTACTTC.

The chain joins TRBV7-9 to TRBJ2-5; 7 bases match TRBD1. V lost 1 base to trimming and J lost 5 bases; unmatched junction nucleotides: 4. Germline V lookup: CDR1 SEHNR, CDR2 FQNEAQ (reference sequence). This CDR3 region has 14 residues. CDR3 residues: CASSLEGAPETQYF. The DNA for the CDR3 is TGTGCCAGCAGCTTAGAGGGGGCCCCGGAGACCCAGTACTTC.

J is TRBJ1-1 and V is TRBV7-3, with D unresolved. V lost 1 base, J lost 1 base, and 4 bases lay in between. The CDR3 sequence is 13 residues long. CDR1 SGHTA and CDR2 FQGTGA come from the germline V gene. The CDR3 is CASSLRRNTEAFF. DNA for the CDR3: TGTGCCAGCAGCTTAAGGAGGAACACTGAAGCTTTCTTT.

This clone has only one observation. CDR3 nucleotides: TGTGCCAGCAGCTCACGGACTAGCGGGAGTCCAAATGAGCAGTTCTTC. This codes for CASSSRTSGSPNEQFF. This rearrangement joins TRBV7-3 to TRBJ2-1; TRBD2 agrees at 13 bases. This CDR3 has 16 amino acids. CDR1 and CDR2 from the germline V gene are SGHTA and FQGTGA. The V segment lost 4 bases and the J segment 7 bases; nucleotides outside the gene matches: 7.

This chain connects TRBV4-1 to TRBJ2-1; 9 bases align to TRBD1. The junction had 10 bases not matched to a gene; V was cut back by 0 bases and J by 7 bases. CDR1 is MGHRA, CDR2 YSYEKL, per germline. The CDR3 sequence is 17 residues long. The CDR3 protein is CASSQEVAKTGGNEQFF. CDR3 sequence (DNA): TGCGCCAGCAGCCAAGAAGTAGCCAAGACAGGGGGAAATGAGCAGTTCTTC.

DNA of the CDR3: TGCGCCAGCAGCCAACTAGCGGCCCGGGGCACAGATACGCAGTATTTT. It encodes CASSQLAARGTDTQYF. The gene calls are TRBV5-1 and TRBJ2-3, with 8 bases matching TRBD2. The trim removed 4 bases at V and 1 base at J, leaving 8 bases unmatched. CDR1 SGHRS and CDR2 YFSETQ come from the germline V gene. The CDR3 extends over 16 amino acids.

The chain combines TRBV2 with TRBJ2-1; no definite D call. There are 14 residues in the CDR3. Trimming took off 8 bases at V and 3 bases at J, with 14 bases between the two ends. The germline V gene encodes CDR1 SNHLY and CDR2 FYNNEI. CDR3 DNA: TGTGCCAGCCATGGTGGGCAGATCTACAATGAGCAGTTCTTC. It specifies CASHGGQIYNEQFF.

The chain links TRBV5-1 to TRBJ1-3; tentatively, D is TRBD1 (6 bases). The CDR3 loop spans 14 amino acids. The germline V gene has CDR1 SGHRS and CDR2 YFSETQ. V was pared by 3 bases and J by 3 bases, with 10 bases between. The CDR3 region has the DNA TGCGCCAGCAGCTCAGGGGCCGGTGGAAACACCATATATTTT. Translated, it gives CASSSGAGGNTIYF.

This clone was seen a handful of times. The V and J genes are TRBV19 and TRBJ2-7; 7 nucleotides agree with TRBD2. With V trimmed by 3 bases and J by 5 bases, 4 bases remained unmatched. The CDR3 is 13 amino acids. CDR1 is LNHDA and CDR2 is SQIVND in the germline V gene (reference sequence). The CDR3, as DNA: TGTGCCAGTAGTATTTTGGGGAGGGACGAGCAGTACTTC. Translation: CASSILGRDEQYF. The variable domain in full, completed from reference TRBV19 and TRBJ2-7, reads DGGITQSPKYLFRKEGQNVTLSCEQNLNHDAMYWYRQDPGQGLRLIYYSQIVNDFQKGDIAEGYSVSREKKESFPLTVTSAQKNPTAFYLCASSILGRDEQYFGPGTRLTVT.

This chain uses TRBV6-6 with TRBJ1-2, with D possibly matching TRBD1 (6 bases). Trimming removed 6 bases from V and 7 bases from J, with 15 bases in between. The germline V gene has CDR1 MNHNY and CDR2 SVGAGI (reference sequence). The CDR3 sequence is 13 residues long. The CDR3: CASSRGGAGGYTF. The CDR3 region has the DNA TGTGCCAGCAGCCGGGGGGGGGCAGGTGGCTACACCTTC.

CDR3 coding DNA: TGCGCCAGCAGCCAAGAAGGGACCAAAGAGACCCAGTACTTC. Translating it yields CASSQEGTKETQYF. The genes are TRBV4-1 and TRBJ2-5; D is perhaps TRBD1 or TRBD2 (5 bases each). CDR1 and CDR2 from the germline V gene are MGHRA and YSYEKL. V was shortened by 0 bases and J by 3 bases, with 8 bases between the two germline ends. CDR3 length: 14 residues.

The V gene is TRBV19, the J gene TRBJ2-7, with 11 bases aligning to TRBD2. Trimming removed 3 bases from V and 6 bases from J; junction bases left unmatched: 7. This CDR3 has 15 residues. Germline V gene data show CDR1 as LNHDA and CDR2 as SQIVND (reference sequence). Written as DNA, the CDR3 is TGTGCCAGTAGTATCTCACTAGCGGGAGAGCGCGAGCAGTACTTC. This codes for CASSISLAGEREQYF.

The V and J genes are TRBV2 and TRBJ1-2, with 7 bases matching TRBD1. Trimming removed 11 bases from V and 7 bases from J; junction bases left unmatched: 13. The CDR3 is 13 residues long. Germline V gene lookup returns CDR1 SNHLY and CDR2 FYNNEI. The CDR3 protein is CAVQTGRLTGYTF. CDR3 bases: TGTGCCGTACAGACAGGGAGGTTGACTGGCTACACCTTC. Full variable domain (missing parts from reference TRBV2 and TRBJ1-2): EPEVTQTPSHQVTQMGQEVILRCVPISNHLYFYWYRQILGQKVEFLVSFYNNEISEKSEIFDDQFSVERPDGSNFTLKIRSTKLEDSAMYFCAVQTGRLTGYTFGSGTRLTVV.

This chain connects TRBV5-1 to TRBJ1-1, with TRBD1 matching 7 bases. Losses at the gene ends were 4 bases for V and 1 base for J; bases not matched to a gene: 10. The CDR3 loop spans 16 amino acids. CDR1 is SGHRS and CDR2 is YFSETQ in the germline V gene. CDR3 in amino acids: CASSIDPGQPNTEAFF. CDR3 coding DNA: TGCGCCAGCAGCATCGATCCGGGACAGCCGAACACTGAAGCTTTCTTT.

The CDR3 region has the DNA TGTGCCAGTAGTCAGGGGACACAAGAGACCCAGTACTTC. As protein: CASSQGTQETQYF. The chain links TRBV19 to TRBJ2-5; possible D gene TRBD1, 6 bases. This CDR3 is 13 amino acids long. Germline CDR1 is LNHDA and CDR2 is SQIVND (reference sequence). Trimming shortened V by 5 bases and J by 2 bases, and 9 bases separated the two germline ends.

The rearrangement joins TRBV25-1 to TRBJ2-1; maybe TRBD1 (6 bases). CDR1 and CDR2 from the germline V gene are MGHDK and SYGVNS. The CDR3 totals 13 residues. Trimming removed 7 bases at V and 6 bases at J, with 13 bases between. For the CDR3, the DNA is TGTGCCAGCACCAGGGGAAATGGCAATGAGCAGTTCTTC. It codes for CASTRGNGNEQFF.

Concerning this clone itself: The junction shows a germline mismatch at one end, possibly a read error. V usage is TRBV2 and J usage is TRBJ2-7; D might be TRBD1 or TRBD2, each matching 6 bases. Germline lookup yields CDR1 SNHLY and CDR2 FYNNEI. This CDR3 has 14 residues. The CDR3: CATSSEQGGYEQYF. CDR3 coding DNA: TGTGCCACCAGTAGCGAACAGGGAGGCTACGAGCAGTACTTC.

This clone was observed a single time. The rearrangement links TRBV19 to TRBJ2-1, with 11 bases that match TRBD1. The V gene end was trimmed by 10 bases and the J gene end by 8 bases; junction bases not matched to a gene: 10. Germline values: CDR1 LNHDA, CDR2 SQIVND (reference sequence). The CDR3 runs 14 residues. The CDR3, as DNA: TGTGCCACCCGCGGACAGGGGGCATTAGATGAGCAGTTCTTC. Its protein product is CATRGQGALDEQFF.

This clone was recorded a few times. The chain links TRBV19 to TRBJ1-2; D is perhaps TRBD1 (6 bases). Per germline, CDR1 LNHDA and CDR2 SQIVND (reference sequence). The CDR3 extends over 12 amino acids. V was trimmed by 10 bases and J by 6 bases, leaving 15 bases between them. The CDR3 is CATGRQGNGYTF. Here the CDR3 DNA reads TGTGCCACGGGGCGGCAGGGGAATGGCTACACCTTC.

J is TRBJ1-5 and V is TRBV4-2; D call uncertain. Between the trimmed V and J ends, which lost 1 base and 0 bases, there was a span of 10 bases. The CDR3 sequence is 16 residues long. The germline CDR1 and CDR2 sequences are LGHNA and YNFKEQ. CDR3 sequence (DNA): TGTGCCAGCAGCCAAGGTGACCTGGTTAGCAATCAGCCCCAGCATTTT. This encodes CASSQGDLVSNQPQHF.